The 12 T cell receptor beta chains below come from one sample, sequenced in a study of shared clonotypes between healthy human individuals. Using immunoSEQ multiplex PCR, the repertoire was profiled, and TCRdb retains in-frame clones only, with some absent. The table has approximately 110,000 clones, about 67% seen once; the top ten hold approximately 23%. Sample: memory CD8+ T cells sorted from blood. Subset in this sample: CD45RO+ cells pooled with CCR7-negative TemRA cells. These receptors all stem from a woman aged 30 to 39 in good health.

V is TRBV28 and J is TRBJ2-1; D gene uncertain. The length of the CDR3 is 16 residues. Germline values: CDR1 MDHEN, CDR2 SYDVKM. V lost 1 base to trimming and J lost 0 bases, with 10 bases between them. CDR3 nucleotide sequence: TGTGCCAGCAGTTTATTCGGCGGAAACTCCTACAATGAGCAGTTCTTC. Its protein product is CASSLFGGNSYNEQFF.

In this sample, this clone turned up a few times. The chain uses TRBV5-4 and TRBJ2-3; 8 bases match TRBD2. V lost 2 bases to trimming and J lost 4 bases; unmatched junction nucleotides: 6. CDR1 is SGHNT and CDR2 is YYREEE in the germline V gene (reference sequence). This CDR3 is built from 15 residues. The CDR3 nucleotides read TGTGCCAGCAGCTTTGGACTAGCCTCGGCAGATACGCAGTATTTT. Translating gives CASSFGLASADTQYF.

This chain joins TRBV28 and TRBJ2-7; possibly TRBD2 for D (6 bases). CDR3 length: 14 amino acids. V dropped 3 bases and J dropped 2 bases, with 11 bases sitting between them. In germline, CDR1 is MDHEN, CDR2 SYDVKM. The CDR3 spells CASSFRGAPYEQYF. The CDR3 nucleotides are TGTGCCAGCAGTTTCCGCGGGGCCCCCTACGAGCAGTACTTC.

On this clone: Additional DNA sequences in this sample encode the identical CDR3. CDR3 nucleotides: TGTGCCACCAGCAGAGGAGGCGGGAGCACAGATACGCAGTATTTT. Its protein product is CATSRGGGSTDTQYF. The rearrangement links TRBV15 to TRBJ2-3; TRBD2 is a possible D gene (5 bases). The CDR3 runs 15 residues. V dropped 1 base and J dropped 0 bases, with 8 bases sitting between them. In germline, CDR1 is LNHNV, CDR2 YYDKDF (reference sequence).

The chain is built from TRBV5-1 and TRBJ2-7; 10 nucleotides align to TRBD1. V lost 2 bases to trimming and J lost 5 bases; unmatched junction nucleotides: 7. The CDR3 sequence is 15 residues long. CDR1 and CDR2 from the germline V gene are SGHRS and YFSETQ. The CDR3 region is CASSLDWTGGDEQYF. In DNA form, the CDR3 reads TGCGCCAGCAGCTTAGATTGGACAGGGGGAGACGAGCAGTACTTC. The full variable domain, rest sourced from reference TRBV5-1 and TRBJ2-7, is KAGVTQTPRYLIKTRGQQVTLSCSPISGHRSVSWYQQTPGQGLQFLFEYFSETQRNKGNFPGRFSGRQFSNSRSEMNVSTLELGDSALYLCASSLDWTGGDEQYFGPGTRLTVT.

The CDR3 DNA follows: TGTGCCAGCAGTTCGGCGCTACACAATGAGCAGTTCTTC. Translating gives CASSSALHNEQFF. This rearrangement joins TRBV27 to TRBJ2-1; D is uncertain. V gave up 4 bases and J gave up 5 bases, with 9 bases separating them. CDR3 length equals 13 residues. CDR1 is MNHEY and CDR2 is SMNVEV in the germline V gene (reference sequence).

The J gene is TRBJ1-2, the V gene TRBV29-1; a possible D gene is TRBD1 (5 bases). The CDR3 loop spans 14 amino acids. The germline gives CDR1 SQVTM, CDR2 ANQGSEA. With 2 bases removed from V and 4 bases from J, the gap between germline ends came to 14 bases. For the CDR3, the DNA is TGCAGCGTTGAAAGTCTGACAGACGGCTATGGCTACACCTTC. Translation gives CSVESLTDGYGYTF.

J is TRBJ1-2 and V is TRBV5-1; TRBD1 might be the D (5 bases). CDR3 length: 14 residues. The V gene lost 5 bases and the J gene lost 5 bases, with 16 bases spanning the gap. CDR1 and CDR2 (germline): SGHRS, YFSETQ. The CDR3 protein is CASSLFGGSYGYTF. The CDR3 DNA reads TGCGCCAGCAGTTTATTTGGGGGAAGTTATGGCTACACCTTC.

The J gene is TRBJ2-7, the V gene TRBV7-6, with 13 bases aligning to TRBD2. In germline, CDR1 is SGHVS, CDR2 FNYEAQ. After removal of 2 bases from V and 6 bases from J, the junction contained 16 bases not matched to a gene. This CDR3 is 19 amino acids long. The CDR3 loop reads CASSLFISGLAGEAGEQYF. The CDR3, as DNA: TGTGCCAGCAGCTTATTCATTTCAGGACTAGCGGGAGAAGCGGGCGAGCAGTACTTC.

This clone was observed many times. J is TRBJ2-2 and V is TRBV9; possibly TRBD2 for D (5 bases). The V gene's germline CDR1 is SGDLS and CDR2 YYNGEE. Trimming took off 5 bases at V and 1 base at J, with 9 bases between the two ends. The length of the CDR3 is 14 residues. CDR3 coding DNA: TGTGCCAGCAGAGAGCGGAAGAACACCGGGGAGCTGTTTTTT. Translation gives CASRERKNTGELFF.

This clone was found once. The V call is TRBV28, the J call TRBJ2-4, with D possibly being TRBD2 (7 bases). V dropped 5 bases and J dropped 6 bases, with 11 bases sitting between them. The CDR3 runs 13 residues. Looked up from germline, CDR1 is MDHEN and CDR2 is SYDVKM. In nucleotides, the CDR3 is TGTGCCAGCAGTGGGGGGGCGAGAAACATTCAGTACTTC. Translated: CASSGGARNIQYF.

This clone was seen a few times. V is TRBV30 and J is TRBJ2-7; D might be TRBD1 or TRBD2, each matching 5 bases. CDR3 length: 11 amino acids. V was pared by 1 base and J by 7 bases, with 8 bases between. Germline V gene lookup returns CDR1 GTSNPN and CDR2 SVGIG (reference sequence). CDR3 nucleotide sequence: TGTGCCTGGAGTGGAGGGGAAGAGCAGTACTTC. This encodes CAWSGGEEQYF.